This passage covers 8 T cell receptor beta chains from one sample sequenced in a study of blood T cell repertoires in COVID-19. Produced via immunoSEQ multiplex PCR; TCRdb's table is partial and in-frame only. The table shows some 330,000 clones, with roughly four fifths occurring only once. Source material: PBMCs or T cells enriched from blood (not recorded which). The receptors originated from a woman aged 45-60 years who had recovered from COVID-19.

The rearrangement uses TRBV18 and TRBJ1-6; D is uncertain. Trimming took 5 bases from V and 3 from J, leaving 8 bases between them. Germline values: CDR1 KGHSH, CDR2 LQKENI. The CDR3 sequence is 14 residues long. CDR3 residues: CASSEQNYNSPLHF. As DNA, the CDR3 is TGTGCCAGCTCAGAACAGAACTATAATTCACCCCTCCACTTT.

The chain has TRBV6-5 and TRBJ1-2; 10 nucleotides align to TRBD1. This CDR3 is built from 14 residues. Germline assignment: CDR1 MNHEY and CDR2 SVGAGI. J gave up 4 bases and V 5 bases, and 4 bases lay outside the gene matches. CDR3 nucleotides: TGTGCCAGCAGTCCGGACAGGGGGGGCTATGGCTACACCTTC. Translation gives CASSPDRGGYGYTF.

The genes are TRBV5-1 and TRBJ2-4, with D possibly matching TRBD2 (6 bases). The CDR3 extends over 16 amino acids. V shed 2 bases and J shed 7 bases, with 19 bases lying between them. CDR1 is SGHRS and CDR2 is YFSETQ in the germline V gene. The CDR3 DNA sequence: TGCGCCAGCAGCTTACAAGCCGGCGGTGCGGGGAACATTCAGTACTTC. This sequence encodes CASSLQAGGAGNIQYF.

The chain carries TRBV6-5 and TRBJ1-5; 8 bases agree with TRBD1. CDR1 is MNHEY and CDR2 is SVGAGI in the germline V gene. This CDR3 has 15 amino acids. V lost 6 bases and J lost 4; bases outside the gene matches: 8. Written as DNA, the CDR3 is TGTGCCAGCAGCGTGGGGACAGGTGGGAATCAGCCCCAGCATTTT. Protein: CASSVGTGGNQPQHF.

The chain links TRBV7-3 to TRBJ1-2, with D maybe TRBD1 (5 bases). Germline V gene data show CDR1 as SGHTA and CDR2 as FQGTGA. The CDR3 covers 16 residues. V lost 5 bases, J lost 3 bases, and 19 bases lay in between. As DNA, the CDR3 is TGTGCCAGCAGCGCCAATGGGGCGGTCAACTACTATGGCTACACCTTC. It translates to CASSANGAVNYYGYTF.

This chain joins TRBV6-5 and TRBJ1-1; D is undetermined. Deletions cut 0 bases from V and 1 base from J, with 12 bases between. The CDR3 loop spans 16 amino acids. CDR1 is MNHEY and CDR2 is SVGAGI in the germline V gene. CDR3: CASSYSQVNGNTEAFF. The CDR3 coding sequence is TGTGCCAGCAGTTACTCCCAGGTCAACGGGAACACTGAAGCTTTCTTT.

The chain uses TRBV5-5 and TRBJ2-7; 7 positions agree with TRBD1. The CDR3 runs 15 residues. Per germline, CDR1 SGHKS and CDR2 YYEKEE (reference sequence). V was clipped by 4 bases and J by 0 bases; unmatched bases: 7. The CDR3 here is CASSNGTALSYEQYF. The DNA of the CDR3 is TGTGCCAGCAGCAACGGGACAGCGCTCTCCTACGAGCAGTACTTC.

This clone was seen a few times. V is TRBV11-2 and J is TRBJ2-3; D is uncertain. CDR3 size: 16 residues. V was shortened by 4 bases and J by 1 base, with 15 bases between the two germline ends. Looked up from germline, CDR1 is SGHAT and CDR2 is FQNNGV. DNA of the CDR3: TGTGCCAGCAGCTCGGAGATCCGAACGGGCACAGATACGCAGTATTTT. It translates to CASSSEIRTGTDTQYF.